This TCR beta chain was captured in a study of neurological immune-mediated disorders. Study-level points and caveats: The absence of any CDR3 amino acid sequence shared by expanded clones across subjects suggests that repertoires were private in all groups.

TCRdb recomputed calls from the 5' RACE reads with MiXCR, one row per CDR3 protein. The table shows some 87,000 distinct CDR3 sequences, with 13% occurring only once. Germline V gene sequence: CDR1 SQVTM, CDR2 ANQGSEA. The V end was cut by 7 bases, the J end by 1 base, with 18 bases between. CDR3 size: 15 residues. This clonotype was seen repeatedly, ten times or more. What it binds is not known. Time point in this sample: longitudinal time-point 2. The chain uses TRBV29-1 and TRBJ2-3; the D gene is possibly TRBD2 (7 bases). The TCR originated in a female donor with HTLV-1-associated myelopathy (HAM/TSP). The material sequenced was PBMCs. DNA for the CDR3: TGCAGCGCTGATCAAGGGGGAGGGGGCACAGATACGCAGTATTTT. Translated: CSADQGGGGTDTQYF.